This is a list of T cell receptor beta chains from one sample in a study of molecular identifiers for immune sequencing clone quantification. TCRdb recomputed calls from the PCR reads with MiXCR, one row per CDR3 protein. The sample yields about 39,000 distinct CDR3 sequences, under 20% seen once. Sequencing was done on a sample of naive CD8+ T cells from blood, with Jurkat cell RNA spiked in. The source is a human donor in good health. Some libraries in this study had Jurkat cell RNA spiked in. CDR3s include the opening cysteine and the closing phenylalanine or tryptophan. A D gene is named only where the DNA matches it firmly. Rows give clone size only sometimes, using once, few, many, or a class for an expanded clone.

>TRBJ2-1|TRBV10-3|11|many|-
TGTGCCATCCAAGTCTACAATGAGCAGTTCTTC
CAIQVYNEQFF
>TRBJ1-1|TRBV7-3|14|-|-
TGTGCCAGCAGCTTACGGGGGCAAGACACTGAAGCTTTCTTT
CASSLRGQDTEAFF
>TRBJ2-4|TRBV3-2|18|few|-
TGTGCCAGCAGCCTTCGGATAGCGGGAGAGATGGCCAAAAACATTCAGTACTTC
CASSLRIAGEMAKNIQYF
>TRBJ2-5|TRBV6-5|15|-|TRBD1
TGTGCCAGCAGTTACGACAGGGGAGAAGAAGAGACCCAGTACTTC
CASSYDRGEEETQYF
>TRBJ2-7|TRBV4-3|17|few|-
TGCGCCAGCAGCCAAGATGAGTACTTCACCAGACCCTACGAGCAGTACTTC
CASSQDEYFTRPYEQYF
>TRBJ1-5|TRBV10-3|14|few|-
TGTGCCATCAGCCTCGGACGGGACGGGCAGCCCCAGCATTTT
CAISLGRDGQPQHF
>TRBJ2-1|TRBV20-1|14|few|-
TGCAGTGCTTCCGGCGTCCGAAGCTACAATGAGCAGTTCTTC
CSASGVRSYNEQFF
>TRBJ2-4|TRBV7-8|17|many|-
TGTGCCAGCAGCTCCCTCGTCGGGGACTTGTGGGGAGCCATTCAGTACTTC
CASSSLVGDLWGAIQYF
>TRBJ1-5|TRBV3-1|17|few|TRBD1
TGTGCCAGCAGCCAGCGGACAGGCTTTTTTAGCAATCAGCCCCAGCATTTT
CASSQRTGFFSNQPQHF
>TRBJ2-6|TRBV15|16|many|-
TGTGCCACCAGCAGAGCGGGTGTCTCTGGGGCCAACGTCCTGACTTTC
CATSRAGVSGANVLTF
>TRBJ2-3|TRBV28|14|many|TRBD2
TGTGCCAGCAGTTTAAAACTAGCGGGAGATACGCAGTATTTT
CASSLKLAGDTQYF
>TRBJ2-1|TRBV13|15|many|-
TGTGCCAGCAGCTTAGCTCTAGCGCCATACAATGAGCAGTTCTTC
CASSLALAPYNEQFF
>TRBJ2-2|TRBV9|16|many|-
TGTGCCAGCAGCAACCGACAGGGAGGGGACACCGGGGAGCTGTTTTTT
CASSNRQGGDTGELFF
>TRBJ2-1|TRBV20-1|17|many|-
TGCAGTGCTAGAGATCAGGTGGCGGGAAGCTCCTACAATGAGCAGTTCTTC
CSARDQVAGSSYNEQFF
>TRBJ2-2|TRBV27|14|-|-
TGTGCCAGCAGTTTACTGGGAGGCACCGGGGAGCTGTTTTTT
CASSLLGGTGELFF
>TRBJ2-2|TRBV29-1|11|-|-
TGCAGCGTTTCGGGGACCGGGGAGCTGTTTTTT
CSVSGTGELFF
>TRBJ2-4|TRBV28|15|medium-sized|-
TGTGCCAGCAGTCCTCTACTATGGGGCAAAAACATTCAGTACTTC
CASSPLLWGKNIQYF
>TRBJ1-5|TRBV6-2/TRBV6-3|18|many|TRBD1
TGTGCCAGCAGACCCCCGGGACAGGGGGACTATAGCAATCAGCCCCAGCATTTT
CASRPPGQGDYSNQPQHF
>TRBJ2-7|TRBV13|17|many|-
TGTGCCAGCAGCTTAGGCTCGGCCTCCTTAATCTCCTACGAGCAGTACTTC
CASSLGSASLISYEQYF
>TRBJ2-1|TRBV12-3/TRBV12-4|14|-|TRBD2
TGTGCCAGCAGTTTCGGGACTAGTGGCAATGAGCAGTTCTTC
CASSFGTSGNEQFF
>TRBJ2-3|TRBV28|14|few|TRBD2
TGTGCCAGCATAGGGGCGGGAGGCACAGATACGCAGTATTTT
CASIGAGGTDTQYF
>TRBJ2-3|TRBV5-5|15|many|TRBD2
TGTGCCAGCAGCTTGGGAACTTCTAGCGGGGATACGCAGTATTTT
CASSLGTSSGDTQYF
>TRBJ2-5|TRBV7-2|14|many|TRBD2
TGTGCCAGCAGCCCCGTTGGCGGGAGTGAGACCCAGTACTTC
CASSPVGGSETQYF
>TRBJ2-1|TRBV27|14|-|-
TGTGCCAGCAGTTTAGTGATGGTTAGCAATGAGCAGTTCTTC
CASSLVMVSNEQFF
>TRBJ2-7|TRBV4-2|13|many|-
TGTGCCAGCAGCCCCCGAGTGAGCTACGAGCAGTACTTC
CASSPRVSYEQYF
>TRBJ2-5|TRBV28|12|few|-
TGTGCCAGCAGTTTCTCAGGAGCGGACCAGTACTTC
CASSFSGADQYF
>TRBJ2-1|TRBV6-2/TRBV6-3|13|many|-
TGTGCCAGCAGTTACGGGAGCTCGACTGAGCAGTTCTTC
CASSYGSSTEQFF
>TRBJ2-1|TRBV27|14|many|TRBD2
TGTGCCAGCAGTTTATCGGGACTAGCGAATGAGCAGTTCTTC
CASSLSGLANEQFF
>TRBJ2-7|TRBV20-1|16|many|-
TGCAGTGCTAGTCCCTATGGGGCAGCGGACTCCTACGAGCAGTACTTC
CSASPYGAADSYEQYF
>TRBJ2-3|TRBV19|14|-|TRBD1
TGTGCCAGTAGTGCGGGACAGGGGATAGATACGCAGTATTTT
CASSAGQGIDTQYF
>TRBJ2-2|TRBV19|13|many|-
TGTGCCAGTAGTATGACGGTACCCGGGGAGCTGTTTTTT
CASSMTVPGELFF
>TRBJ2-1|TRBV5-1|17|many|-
TGCGCCAGCAGCTTGACACAGCAGTGGCGAGGGAAAAATGAGCAGTTCTTC
CASSLTQQWRGKNEQFF
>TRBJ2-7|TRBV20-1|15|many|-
TGCAGTGCTAGAGGCCGGGTAGCGGAGGCCCACGAGCAGTACTTC
CSARGRVAEAHEQYF
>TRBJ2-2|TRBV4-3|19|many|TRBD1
TGCGCCAGCAGCCAAGATGTTCCCGAGCAGGGGGCTTGGACCGGGGAGCTGTTTTTT
CASSQDVPEQGAWTGELFF
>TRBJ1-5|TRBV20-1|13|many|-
TGCAGTGCTAGGCCGTTAGACAATCAGCCCCAGCATTTT
CSARPLDNQPQHF
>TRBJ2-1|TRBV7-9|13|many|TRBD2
TGTGCCAGCAGCAGCGGGATTTACAATGAGCAGTTCTTC
CASSSGIYNEQFF
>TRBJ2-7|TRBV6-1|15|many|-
TGTGCCAGCAGTGAAACGCCTAGCCTTTCGTACGAGCAGTACTTC
CASSETPSLSYEQYF
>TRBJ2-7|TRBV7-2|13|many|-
TGTGCCAGCAGCCTTACTGGAGGCTACGAGCAGTACTTC
CASSLTGGYEQYF
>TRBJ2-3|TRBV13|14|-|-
TGTGCCAGCAGCTTCGGGCAGCGCACAGATACGCAGTATTTT
CASSFGQRTDTQYF
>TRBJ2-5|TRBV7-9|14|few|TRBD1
TGTGCCAGCAGCCCCCGACAGGGTACCGAGACCCAGTACTTC
CASSPRQGTETQYF